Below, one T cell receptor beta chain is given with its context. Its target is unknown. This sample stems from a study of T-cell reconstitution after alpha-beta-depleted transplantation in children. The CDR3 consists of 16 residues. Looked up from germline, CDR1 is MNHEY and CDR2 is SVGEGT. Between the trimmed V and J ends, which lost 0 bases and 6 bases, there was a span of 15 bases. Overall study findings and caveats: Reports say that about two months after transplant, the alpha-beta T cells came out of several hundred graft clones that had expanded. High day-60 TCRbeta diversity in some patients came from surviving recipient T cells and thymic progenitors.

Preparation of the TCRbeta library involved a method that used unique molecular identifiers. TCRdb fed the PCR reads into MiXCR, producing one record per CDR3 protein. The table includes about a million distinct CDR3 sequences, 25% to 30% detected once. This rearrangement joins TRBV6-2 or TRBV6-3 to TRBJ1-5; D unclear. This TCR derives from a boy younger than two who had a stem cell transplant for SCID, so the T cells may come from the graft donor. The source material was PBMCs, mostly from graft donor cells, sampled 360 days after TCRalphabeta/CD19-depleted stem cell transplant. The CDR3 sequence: CASSYSTNYWVQPQHF. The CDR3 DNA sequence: TGTGCCAGCAGTTACTCGACCAACTACTGGGTTCAGCCCCAGCATTTT.